This paragraph reports one T cell receptor (beta chain). Per the germline V gene, CDR1 is SGDLS and CDR2 is YYNGEE. The ends were cut back, 0 bases at V and 0 bases at J, with 13 bases in the middle. The CDR3 is 17 amino acids. Data came from immunoSEQ multiplex PCR; TCRdb stores just in-frame clones and leaves some out. Among approximately 45,000 clones, 85% to 95% were seen once, and the ten largest hold about 3%. The data originate from a study of T cell changes during pregnancy in multiple sclerosis. Sequenced material: CD8+ T cells from peripheral blood mononuclear cells, taken in the second trimester of pregnancy. The origin of this receptor is a female donor with multiple sclerosis, enrolled in a pregnancy study. The gene calls are TRBV9 and TRBJ1-3; D is uncertain. CDR3 in amino acids: CASSVERGRFSGNTIYF. The CDR3 coding sequence is TGTGCCAGCAGCGTAGAGAGAGGGCGGTTCTCTGGAAACACCATATATTTT.